These 21 T cell receptor beta chains were sequenced from one sample in a study of read filtering for tumor transcriptome and immune sequencing. From 350 to 500 ng of RNA, a library with molecular barcoded alpha/delta and beta/gamma adaptors was made. TCRdb reprocessed the reads with MiXCR, giving one entry per CDR3 protein. The table lists 100,000 to 150,000 distinct CDR3 sequences, about an eighth of them singletons. Sample: a population of CD138-negative cells sorted from bone marrow. The receptors originated from a donor at least 40 years old with multiple myeloma.

This rearrangement joins TRBV19 to TRBJ1-5; 7 bases align to TRBD1. V trimming: 9 bases; J trimming: 1 base; junction bases outside the gene matches: 12. CDR1 is LNHDA, CDR2 SQIVND, per germline (reference sequence). The CDR3 extends over 16 amino acids. The CDR3 here is CARSPRTGFSNQPQHF. DNA of the CDR3: TGTGCCAGGAGTCCCAGGACAGGATTCAGCAATCAGCCCCAGCATTTT.

The rearrangement joins TRBV2 to TRBJ2-5; TRBD1 agrees at 8 bases. V was clipped by 8 bases and J by 4 bases; unmatched bases: 9. Germline V CDR1 and CDR2: SNHLY, FYNNEI. This CDR3 has 14 residues. The CDR3 bases are TGTGCCAGCGGACAGGGCGCCGGGGGAGAGACCCAGTACTTC. Residues: CASGQGAGGETQYF.

The V call is TRBV6-1, the J call TRBJ1-1, with D possibly TRBD1 on 5 matching bases. Germline loops: CDR1 MNHNS, CDR2 SASEGT. V lost 3 bases, J lost 2 bases, and 7 bases lay in between. There are 13 residues in the CDR3. The CDR3 here is CASSDRENTEAFF. In nucleotides, the CDR3 is TGTGCCAGCAGTGACAGGGAAAACACTGAAGCTTTCTTT.

On this clonotype itself: At one end the junction does not follow the germline gene, possibly because of a read error. The chain recombines TRBV6-1 with TRBJ1-5, with TRBD1 as a possible D gene (6 bases). The germline V gene has CDR1 MNHNS and CDR2 SASEGT. The CDR3 runs 14 residues. The CDR3 DNA is TGTGCCCCAGGGGCCCAGGTACGCAATCAGCCCCGGCACTTT. This encodes CAPGAQVRNQPRHF.

In its sample, this clonotype was seen many times. The CDR3 region has the DNA TGCGCCAGCAGCACCCAGACAGGATTGTCAGATACGCAGTATTTT. Translating gives CASSTQTGLSDTQYF. The chain carries TRBV5-1 and TRBJ2-3; tentatively, D is TRBD1 (6 bases). CDR1 and CDR2 (germline): SGHRS, YFSETQ. This CDR3 comprises 15 residues. Trimming cost V 4 bases and J 4 bases, with 16 bases left between them.

This chain joins TRBV5-4 and TRBJ1-4, with TRBD2 matching over 8 bases. Near its end, the DNA agrees better with TRBJ2-3, so the J call may be wrong. CDR1 is SGHNT, CDR2 YYREEE, per germline (reference sequence). CDR3 length equals 16 residues. The CDR3 loop reads CASSPGLAASTDTQYF. The CDR3 DNA sequence: TGTGCCAGCAGCCCAGGACTAGCTGCTAGCACAGATACGCAGTATTTT.

This clonotype was seen repeatedly, ten times or more. The V gene is TRBV29-1, the J gene TRBJ2-5; tentatively, D is TRBD1 (5 bases). This CDR3 region has 11 residues. Germline V gene data show CDR1 as SQVTM and CDR2 as ANQGSEA. V was pared by 3 bases and J by 6 bases, with 8 bases between. DNA for the CDR3: TGCAGCGTTGACAGGGCGAAGACCCAGTACTTC. Translating it yields CSVDRAKTQYF.

The chain joins TRBV3-1 to TRBJ2-1, with 10 positions matching TRBD2. CDR3 length: 19 residues. Germline trimming cut 4 bases from V and 0 bases from J; bases unmatched to any gene: 12. Germline V gene data show CDR1 as LGHDT and CDR2 as YNNKEL (reference sequence). The CDR3 loop reads CASSPWDSGGPSSYNEQFF. The CDR3 coding sequence is TGTGCCAGCAGCCCCTGGGATAGCGGGGGGCCCAGCTCCTACAATGAGCAGTTCTTC.

Turning to this clonotype: This likely traces to a read error, being one base from a far larger clone. The V and J genes are TRBV7-9 and TRBJ2-1; 8 bases align to TRBD2. Germline V lookup: CDR1 SEHNR, CDR2 FQNEAQ (reference sequence). This CDR3 is built from 18 residues. The J segment lost 8 bases and the V segment lost 3 bases, leaving 18 bases of the junction unmatched. CDR3 sequence reads: CASSLVPQGGGTDDEQFF. Written as DNA, the CDR3 is TGTGCCAGCAGCTTGGTTCCCCAGGGCGGGGGGACCGACGATGAGCAGTTCTTC. Complete variable domain (other parts from reference TRBV7-9 and TRBJ2-1): DTGVSQNPRHKITKRGQNVTFRCDPISEHNRLYWYRQTLGQGPEFLTYFQNEAQLEKSRLLSDRFSAERPKGSFSTLEIQRTEQGDSAMYLCASSLVPQGGGTDDEQFFGPGTRLTVL.

This clonotype was counted many times. The chain recombines TRBV7-2 with TRBJ2-3; 11 bases match TRBD2. J gave up 8 bases and V 5 bases, and 12 bases lay outside the gene matches. Germline CDR1 SGHTA, CDR2 FQGNSA. CDR3 length equals 16 residues. The CDR3 loop is CASSTRGSGRAGTQYF. CDR3 nucleotides: TGTGCCAGCAGCACCCGGGGTAGCGGGAGGGCCGGTACGCAGTATTTT.

This clonotype showed up many times. The V gene is TRBV7-6, the J gene TRBJ1-1; no clear D gene. V was shortened by 6 bases and J by 1 base, with 9 bases between the two germline ends. The CDR3 runs to 13 residues. Per the germline V gene, CDR1 is SGHVS and CDR2 is FNYEAQ. For the CDR3, the DNA is TGTGCCAGCAGAAGACAACCGAACACTGAAGCTTTCTTT. Its protein product is CASRRQPNTEAFF.

The rearrangement links TRBV7-8 to TRBJ2-7, with 9 bases fitting TRBD1. The junction had 4 bases not matched to a gene; V was cut back by 2 bases and J by 2 bases. The germline V gene has CDR1 SGHVS and CDR2 FQNEAQ. This CDR3 has 15 amino acids. Here the CDR3 DNA reads TGTGCCAGCAGCTTAACCGGGACAGGGACCTACGAGCAGTACTTC. Its protein is CASSLTGTGTYEQYF.

This clonotype was detected many times. This chain connects TRBV5-1 to TRBJ2-3, with D possibly matching TRBD2 (5 bases). Germline V gene lookup returns CDR1 SGHRS and CDR2 YFSETQ. There are 16 residues in the CDR3. The V end was cut by 1 base, the J end by 0 bases, with 12 bases between. The CDR3 loop reads CASSLLRATSTDTQYF. The CDR3 DNA reads TGCGCCAGCAGCTTGTTGAGGGCGACTAGCACAGATACGCAGTATTTT.

This clonotype was observed at least ten times. The chain uses TRBV29-1 and TRBJ1-1; 9 bases fit TRBD1. The junction had 5 bases not matched to a gene; V was cut back by 6 bases and J by 0 bases. Germline values: CDR1 SQVTM, CDR2 ANQGSEA. The CDR3 covers 14 residues. The CDR3: CSVDRGEMNTEAFF. The CDR3, as DNA: TGCAGCGTCGACAGGGGGGAGATGAACACTGAAGCTTTCTTT.

This clonotype was recorded at least ten times. V and J are TRBV6-1 and TRBJ2-5, with TRBD1 matching 8 bases. V trimming: 4 bases; J trimming: 3 bases; junction bases outside the gene matches: 10. The CDR3 spans 16 residues. The V gene's germline CDR1 is MNHNS and CDR2 SASEGT. The CDR3, as DNA: TGTGCCAGCAGTGGAGGACAGGGTTTGGGGGAAGAGACCCAGTACTTC. It specifies CASSGGQGLGEETQYF.

A few counts support this clonotype. A clone one base away is much larger, so this may be a read error. The genes are TRBV19 and TRBJ2-1, with 10 nucleotides matching TRBD2. Germline values: CDR1 LNHDA, CDR2 SQIVND (reference sequence). J gave up 7 bases and V 4 bases, and 10 bases lay outside the gene matches. The length of the CDR3 is 16 residues. CDR3 nucleotide sequence: TGTGCCAGTAGTAAACTAGCGGGAACCCTGTCAAATGAGCAGTTCTTC. Protein product: CASSKLAGTLSNEQFF.

This clonotype has a count of ten or more. The chain is built from TRBV7-3 and TRBJ2-5; D is uncertain. V lost 0 bases and J 5 bases, leaving 7 bases between the germline ends. Germline V gives CDR1 SGHTA, CDR2 FQGTGA. There are 13 residues in the CDR3. For the CDR3, the DNA is TGTGCCAGCAGCTTAACTGGCGAGGAGACCCAGTACTTC. This encodes CASSLTGEETQYF.

Comments on this clonotype: Germline and junction disagree at one end, which may indicate a read error. CDR3 sequence: CASSLAPTDMQYF. The CDR3 DNA is TGTGCCAGCAGCTTAGCCCCCACAGATATGCAGTATTTT. This chain connects TRBV7-6 to TRBJ2-3; D is unclear. Germline-derived CDR1 and CDR2 are SGHVS and FNYEAQ. This CDR3 contains 13 residues.

This clonotype was observed a few times. The chain links TRBV2 to TRBJ2-5, with D perhaps matching TRBD1 (6 bases). V shed 5 bases and J shed 1 base, with 14 bases lying between them. Germline V lookup: CDR1 SNHLY, CDR2 FYNNEI. The CDR3 runs 15 residues. The CDR3 reads CASSLIQGFQETQYF. The CDR3 DNA reads as TGTGCCAGCAGTCTGATACAGGGCTTCCAAGAGACCCAGTACTTC.

V usage is TRBV29-1 and J usage is TRBJ2-2; D perhaps matches TRBD2 (6 bases). V shed 4 bases and J shed 1 base, with 13 bases lying between them. The CDR3 has 15 residues. CDR1 SQVTM and CDR2 ANQGSEA come from the germline V gene. CDR3 sequence reads: CSVALLAKNTGELFF. CDR3 DNA: TGCAGCGTTGCTCTCCTAGCGAAGAACACCGGGGAGCTGTTTTTT.

The table lists this clonotype with many counts. The chain combines TRBV20-1 with TRBJ1-5; unclear D gene. CDR1 and CDR2 (germline): DFQATT, SNEGSKA (reference sequence). V was shortened by 3 bases and J by 2 bases, with 14 bases between the two germline ends. The CDR3 loop spans 15 amino acids. The CDR3 region has the DNA TGCAGTGCTAGTGTAACTCCGGCGGGCAATCAGCCCCAGCATTTT. Translation: CSASVTPAGNQPQHF.